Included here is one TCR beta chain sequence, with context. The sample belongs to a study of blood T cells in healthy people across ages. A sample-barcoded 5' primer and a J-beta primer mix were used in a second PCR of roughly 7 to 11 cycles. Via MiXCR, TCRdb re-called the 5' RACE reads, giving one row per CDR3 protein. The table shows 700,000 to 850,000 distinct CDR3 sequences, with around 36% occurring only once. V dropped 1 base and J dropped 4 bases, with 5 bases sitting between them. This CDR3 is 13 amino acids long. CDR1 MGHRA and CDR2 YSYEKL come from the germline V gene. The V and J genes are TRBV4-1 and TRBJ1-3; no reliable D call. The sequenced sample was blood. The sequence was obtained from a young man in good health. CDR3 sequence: CASSQALGNTIYF. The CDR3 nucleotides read TGCGCCAGCAGCCAAGCATTAGGAAACACCATATATTTT.